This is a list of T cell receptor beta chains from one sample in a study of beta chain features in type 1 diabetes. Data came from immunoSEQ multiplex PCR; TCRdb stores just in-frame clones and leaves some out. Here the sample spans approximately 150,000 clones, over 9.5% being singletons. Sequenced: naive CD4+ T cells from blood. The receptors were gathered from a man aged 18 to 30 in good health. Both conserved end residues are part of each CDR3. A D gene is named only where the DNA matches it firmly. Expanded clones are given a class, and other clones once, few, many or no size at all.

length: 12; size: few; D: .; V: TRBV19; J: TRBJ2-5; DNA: TGTGCCAGTGGGAGGAGTGTGGAGACCCAGTACTTC; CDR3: CASGRSVETQYF
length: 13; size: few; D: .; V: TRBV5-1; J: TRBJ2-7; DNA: TGCGCCAGCAGCTTGGCACAGAACTACGAGCAGTACTTC; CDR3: CASSLAQNYEQYF
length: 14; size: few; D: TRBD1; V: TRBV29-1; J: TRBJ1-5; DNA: TGCAGCGTTGAGGGGACAGGGCCCAATCAGCCCCAGCATTTT; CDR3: CSVEGTGPNQPQHF
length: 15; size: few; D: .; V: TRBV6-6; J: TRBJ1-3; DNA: TGTGCCAGCAGTTACTCTTCGAGTACTGGAAACACCATATATTTT; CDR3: CASSYSSSTGNTIYF
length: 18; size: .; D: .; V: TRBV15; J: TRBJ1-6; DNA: TGTGCCACCAGCAGAGGTTACACCGACACGATTTATAATTCACCCCTCCACTTT; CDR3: CATSRGYTDTIYNSPLHF
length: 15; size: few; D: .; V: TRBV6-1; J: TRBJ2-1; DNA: TGTGCCAGCAGTGAGAATTCAGGATCCTACAATGAGCAGTTCTTC; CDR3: CASSENSGSYNEQFF
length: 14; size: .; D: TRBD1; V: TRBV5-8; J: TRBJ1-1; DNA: TGTGCCAGCAGCTTTTGGCAGGGGGGAGCTGAAGCTTTCTTT; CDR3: CASSFWQGGAEAFF
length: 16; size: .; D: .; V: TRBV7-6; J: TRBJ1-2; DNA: TGTGCCAGCAGCCCCGCCTTGCTAGTATCGGACTATGGCTACACCTTC; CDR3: CASSPALLVSDYGYTF
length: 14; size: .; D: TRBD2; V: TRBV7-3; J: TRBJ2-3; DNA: TGTGCCAGCAGGACGGGGGGTATCACAGATACGCAGTATTTT; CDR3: CASRTGGITDTQYF
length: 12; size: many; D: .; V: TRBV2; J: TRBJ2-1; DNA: TGTGCCAGCAGTGTTGGCTCGAAGGAGCAGTTCTTC; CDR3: CASSVGSKEQFF
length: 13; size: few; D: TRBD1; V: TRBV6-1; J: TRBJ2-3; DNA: TGTGCCAGCAGTGAAGCCGACAGGGCGACGCAGTATTTT; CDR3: CASSEADRATQYF
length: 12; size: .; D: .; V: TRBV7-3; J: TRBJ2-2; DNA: TGTGCCAGCAGCTACTCAACCGGGGAGCTGTTTTTT; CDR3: CASSYSTGELFF
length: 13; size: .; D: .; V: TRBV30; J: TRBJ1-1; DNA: TGTGCCTGGACTCGGACGGGAGGGACTGAAGCTTTCTTT; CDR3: CAWTRTGGTEAFF